This T cell receptor (beta chain) stems from a study of blood T cell repertoires in COVID-19. There are 11 residues in the CDR3. Trimming stripped 5 bases from V and 5 bases from J, with 3 bases between. Germline loops: CDR1 SEHNR, CDR2 FQNEAQ (reference sequence). Data came from immunoSEQ multiplex PCR; TCRdb stores just in-frame clones and leaves some out. This sample has about 120,000 clones, with 85% to 90% found just once. This chain joins TRBV7-9 and TRBJ1-4, with D uncertain. The specimen was peripheral blood. The receptor was isolated from a woman between 70 and 85 years old with acute or convalescent COVID-19. DNA of the CDR3: TGTGCCAGCAGCCTCAATGAAAAACTGTTTTTT. It yields the protein CASSLNEKLFF.